This T cell receptor (beta chain) was identified during a study of neurological immune-mediated disorders. As concerns this clonotype: Its antigen is unknown.

The cDNA came from 5'RACE with 10-nucleotide random UMIs. Each CDR3 protein is one row after TCRdb ran MiXCR on the 5' RACE reads. The sample has more than 45,000 distinct CDR3 sequences, over 4% seen once. The CDR3 runs to 14 residues. V dropped 8 bases and J dropped 5 bases, with 15 bases sitting between them. CDR1 and CDR2 (germline): MNHNS, SASEGT. General study points: When grouped phylogenetically, the repertoires of 18 of the 34 multiple sclerosis patients fell together in one related-CDR3 cluster, which is a possible signature. Across subjects, no CDR3 amino acid sequence appeared in expanded clones of more than one subject, a finding that suggested private repertoires in all groups. As far as clinical or MRI features were concerned, none was associated with the multiple sclerosis repertoire cluster.

This TCR was sampled from a man aged 45 to 65 with multiple sclerosis. The specimen was PBMCs. J is TRBJ2-2 and V is TRBV6-1; D possibly corresponds to TRBD2 (6 bases). The CDR3 coding sequence is TGTGCCAGCGGCGGGGTCGAGGAAACCGGGGAGCTGTTTTTT. Amino acid sequence: CASGGVEETGELFF.